The clone carrying this T cell receptor beta chain was seen a single time. What it recognizes is unknown. The study's library attached unique molecular identifiers to single cDNA molecules. TCRdb ran MiXCR on the RACE reads and lists one entry per CDR3 protein. Among roughly 150,000 distinct CDR3 sequences listed, 12% were seen once. The data were taken from a study of human T cells and chemical hapten exposure. Overall study context: Upper-back patch tests with 0.01% DPC were read at 6 days. Study-wide points: Versus controls, expanded TCRs had significantly more large CDR3 similarity clusters.

Time point of the sample: patch test 2, 6 weeks after DPC sensitization. Treatment in this sample: therapeutic diphenylcyclopropenone sensitization with weekly scalp DPC. This clonotype originated in a woman between 50 and 59 years old with alopecia areata. Some clones in this sample may be carry-over from other donors' samples. Sequences were derived from whole blood, sampled in connection with sensitization to the hapten diphenylcyclopropenone (DPC).

DNA of the CDR3: TGTGCCAGCAGTCTACCGGGACAGGTTTTCAATCAGCCCCAGCATTTT. Encoded protein: CASSLPGQVFNQPQHF. The V call is TRBV28, the J call TRBJ1-5, with 8 nucleotides matching TRBD1. The V gene's germline CDR1 is MDHEN and CDR2 SYDVKM. This CDR3 is 16 amino acids long. V shed 5 bases, J shed 3 bases, and the junction held 9 bases outside the gene matches. The entire variable domain, with the rest obtained from reference TRBV28 and TRBJ1-5, is as follows: DVKVTQSSRYLVKRTGEKVFLECVQDMDHENMFWYRQDPGLGLRLIYFSYDVKMKEKGDIPEGYSVSREKKERFSLILESASTNQTSMYLCASSLPGQVFNQPQHFGDGTRLSIL.